The 26 T cell receptor beta chains listed next were all sequenced from one sample in a study of blood T cells in healthy people across ages (dated by TCRdb to between 2014 and 2017). Libraries were built with 5' RACE. The data were produced on an Illumina HiSeq 2500. A second roughly 6 to 11 cycle PCR used a sample-barcoded 5' primer and a J-beta primer mix. Through fastp at Q25 and MiXCR, TCRdb rebuilt clones from the public reads, retaining in-frame beta chains. Identical CDR3 proteins give one entry, which carries the most common genes and DNA. Within this sample are more than 1.4 million distinct CDR3 sequences, with approximately 42% of them counted one time only. The ten most abundant clones make up around 8% of the sample. The source material was blood. These receptors were taken from a woman aged 18-35 years in good health.

This clonotype was recorded a few times. CDR3 in DNA: TGTGCTAGTGGGAGCGGGAGCGCGAGCTCCTACGAGCAGTACTTC. Translated, it gives CASGSGSASSYEQYF. The gene calls are TRBV12-5 and TRBJ2-7; 8 bases are shared with TRBD2. CDR1 LGHNT and CDR2 FRNRAP come from the germline V gene. V lost 6 bases, J lost 0 bases, and 7 bases stayed unmatched. CDR3 length equals 15 residues.

As for this clonotype: One junction end does not reproduce the germline sequence, and a read error may be involved. The chain recombines TRBV6-1 with TRBJ2-7; 8 positions agree with TRBD1. Germline CDR1 reads MNHNS; CDR2 reads SASEGT. CDR3 length: 14 residues. CDR3 loop: CAGRTGTGSYEQYF. The CDR3 DNA reads TGTGCCGGCAGAACCGGGACAGGTTCCTACGAGCAGTACTTC.

This clonotype came up a few times. V gene TRBV3-1 combines with J gene TRBJ2-2; tentative D call: TRBD1 (6 bases). Germline CDR1 LGHDT, CDR2 YNNKEL (reference sequence). CDR3 length equals 16 residues. Trimming left V 0 bases short and J 1 base short, with 9 bases between. The CDR3 nucleotides are TGTGCCAGCAGCCAAGAAGAGGGGGTGAACACCGGGGAGCTGTTTTTT. Translated: CASSQEEGVNTGELFF. The variable domain in full, completed from reference TRBV3-1 and TRBJ2-2, reads DTAVSQTPKYLVTQMGNDKSIKCEQNLGHDTMYWYKQDSKKFLKIMFSYNNKELIINETVPNRFSPKSPDKAHLNLHINSLELGDSAVYFCASSQEEGVNTGELFFGEGSRLTVL.

This clonotype was picked up a small number of times. This chain joins TRBV14 and TRBJ1-2, with 8 bases that match TRBD1. CDR3 size: 16 residues. The junction had 10 bases not matched to a gene; V was cut back by 3 bases and J by 4 bases. CDR1 and CDR2 from the germline V gene are SGHDN and FVKESK. This chain's CDR3 is CASSHHDRGYGYGYTF. The DNA of the CDR3 is TGTGCCAGCAGCCACCACGACAGGGGCTACGGCTATGGCTACACCTTC.

The rearrangement links TRBV2 to TRBJ2-3; no firm D call. Trimming took off 5 bases at V and 2 bases at J, with 14 bases between the two ends. The CDR3 extends over 15 amino acids. Germline loops: CDR1 SNHLY, CDR2 FYNNEI. Written as DNA, the CDR3 is TGTGCCAGCAGTCCTGATCTAGTCCTCACAGATACGCAGTATTTT. Protein sequence: CASSPDLVLTDTQYF.

This clonotype was seen ten or more times. This sequence joins TRBV12-3 or TRBV12-4 and TRBJ2-5, with D unclear. The ends were cut back, 7 bases at V and 4 bases at J, with 7 bases in the middle. CDR3 size: 11 residues. The CDR3, as DNA: TGTGCCAGCACGTCCGGAGAGACCCAGTACTTC. Translation: CASTSGETQYF.

The rearrangement links TRBV5-4 to TRBJ2-7, with D uncertain. Germline assignment: CDR1 SGHNT and CDR2 YYREEE (reference sequence). V was pared by 3 bases and J by 0 bases, with 13 bases between. The CDR3 has 15 amino acids. Here the CDR3 reads CASSYSPISSYEQYF. The CDR3 bases are TGTGCCAGCAGCTATTCACCGATTAGCTCCTACGAGCAGTACTTC.

In the case of this clonotype: At one boundary the junction diverges from the germline segment, which might be a read error. The gene calls are TRBV5-1 and TRBJ2-1, with D hard to call. CDR3 size: 12 residues. Germline-derived CDR1 and CDR2 are SGHRS and YFSETQ. CDR3 bases: TGCGCCAGCAGCTCTTACTACAAGGAGCAGTTCTTC. Translated: CASSSYYKEQFF.

The chain joins TRBV27 to TRBJ1-5, with 8 bases identical to TRBD1. J lost 3 bases, V lost 8 bases, and 6 bases had no gene match. CDR3 length: 14 residues. Per the germline V gene, CDR1 is MNHEY and CDR2 is SMNVEV (reference sequence). The CDR3 sequence is CASGWTGINQPQHF. DNA for the CDR3: TGTGCCAGCGGGTGGACAGGGATCAATCAGCCCCAGCATTTT.

The chain combines TRBV5-1 with TRBJ1-2; the D is unclear. V lost 4 bases, J lost 7 bases, and 14 bases lay in between. The germline CDR1 and CDR2 sequences are SGHRS and YFSETQ. The CDR3 totals 13 residues. CDR3 protein: CASSVEEGGGYTF. The CDR3 coding sequence is TGCGCCAGCAGCGTAGAGGAGGGAGGTGGCTACACCTTC.

This clonotype has just a few counts. CDR3 DNA sequence: TGCAGCGTCCCCTCTTCCGGGGGCTACACCTTC. Translating gives CSVPSSGGYTF. The chain combines TRBV29-1 with TRBJ1-2; D remains ambiguous. The CDR3 is 11 amino acids. Trimming removed 6 bases from V and 8 bases from J, with 13 bases in between. CDR1 SQVTM and CDR2 ANQGSEA come from the germline V gene.

V usage is TRBV20-1 and J usage is TRBJ2-7; a possible D gene is TRBD1 (5 bases). V lost 4 bases to trimming and J lost 2 bases, with 9 bases between them. Per the germline V gene, CDR1 is DFQATT and CDR2 is SNEGSKA (reference sequence). This CDR3 has 12 amino acids. The chain's CDR3 is CSAMQGPYEQYF. In nucleotides, the CDR3 is TGCAGTGCTATGCAGGGCCCCTACGAGCAGTACTTC.

This clonotype appeared a few times. Here the CDR3 reads CASSRGRAGNQPQHF. The CDR3 DNA reads as TGTGCCAGCAGCAGGGGCAGGGCGGGAAATCAGCCCCAGCATTTT. This chain connects TRBV12-3 or TRBV12-4 to TRBJ1-5, with D possibly TRBD1 on 6 matching bases. The CDR3 consists of 15 residues. Trimming stripped 6 bases from V and 4 bases from J, with 16 bases between.

J is TRBJ1-6 and V is TRBV12-3 or TRBV12-4; D remains unclear. The CDR3 loop spans 17 amino acids. V dropped 6 bases and J dropped 0 bases, with 15 bases sitting between them. The CDR3 bases are TGTGCCAGCAGCGCCAGGCCACTGAGCTCCTATAATTCACCCCTCCACTTT. Its translation: CASSARPLSSYNSPLHF.

The genes are TRBV2 and TRBJ2-4; the D is unclear. The V gene lost 4 bases and the J gene lost 13 bases, with 17 bases spanning the gap. The CDR3 sequence is 13 residues long. Germline loops: CDR1 SNHLY, CDR2 FYNNEI. CDR3 coding DNA: TGTGCCAGCAGTGTGACTGGGCTACGAGAGCAGTACTTC. Residues: CASSVTGLREQYF.

Here the CDR3 DNA reads TGTGCCAGCAGTACCGAGACAGGGGATACTGAGCAGTTCTTC. This gives the protein CASSTETGDTEQFF. V and J are TRBV6-5 and TRBJ2-1; 8 nucleotides agree with TRBD1. The germline gives CDR1 MNHEY, CDR2 SVGAGI. The V and J ends lost 5 bases and 9 bases, in that order; junction bases with no gene match: 9. This CDR3 is built from 14 residues.

This clonotype was counted a single time. CDR3 nucleotides: TGCGCCAGCAGCTCATCTGTAGCGGGGGGGCAAGAGACCCAGTACTTC. This codes for CASSSSVAGGQETQYF. The chain employs TRBV5-1 and TRBJ2-5, with TRBD2 matching 11 bases. CDR3 length equals 16 residues. Germline V gene data show CDR1 as SGHRS and CDR2 as YFSETQ. V lost 3 bases to trimming and J lost 2 bases; unmatched junction nucleotides: 6.

This clonotype has only a few counts. J is TRBJ1-5 and V is TRBV12-3 or TRBV12-4; D gene ambiguous. This CDR3 comprises 15 residues. Trimming removed 6 bases at V and 0 bases at J, with 12 bases between. The CDR3 is CASSARSYSNQPQHF. CDR3 DNA: TGTGCCAGCAGCGCCCGGAGTTATAGCAATCAGCCCCAGCATTTT.

This rearrangement joins TRBV20-1 to TRBJ2-5; D perhaps matches TRBD2 (7 bases). V was shortened by 1 base and J by 11 bases, with 26 bases between the two germline ends. The CDR3 extends over 16 amino acids. Germline V gene sequence: CDR1 DFQATT, CDR2 SNEGSKA (reference sequence). Here the CDR3 reads CSARVIRGGVENEQYF. Here the CDR3 DNA reads TGCAGTGCTAGAGTAATTCGCGGGGGCGTCGAGAATGAGCAGTACTTC.

This clonotype was seen a few times. V gene TRBV6-6 combines with J gene TRBJ2-1; the match to TRBD2 covers 8 bases. The germline V gene has CDR1 MNHNY and CDR2 SVGAGI (reference sequence). The CDR3 consists of 15 residues. Losses at the gene ends were 2 bases for V and 8 bases for J; bases not matched to a gene: 8. The CDR3 spells CASSYTERTSHEQFF. The CDR3 DNA follows: TGTGCCAGCAGTTACACCGAAAGGACTAGCCATGAGCAGTTCTTC.

This rearrangement joins TRBV15 to TRBJ2-4; 7 bases are a match to TRBD1. The DNA matches TRBJ2-7 better at its end, which makes the J call doubtful. Germline V lookup: CDR1 LNHNV, CDR2 YYDKDF (reference sequence). The CDR3 totals 15 residues. This CDR3 reads CATSSRDSLSYEQYF. The CDR3 coding sequence is TGTGCCACCAGCTCCCGGGACAGTCTCTCCTACGAGCAGTACTTC.

V and J are TRBV9 and TRBJ1-2, with D tentatively TRBD1 (5 bases). The CDR3 is 14 amino acids. In germline, CDR1 is SGDLS, CDR2 YYNGEE. The V end was cut by 4 bases, the J end by 4 bases, with 14 bases between. The CDR3 loop is CASSPGPEGYGYTF. As DNA, the CDR3 is TGTGCCAGCAGCCCGGGACCCGAGGGCTATGGCTACACCTTC.

The gene calls are TRBV6-5 and TRBJ2-5, with D possibly being TRBD1 (5 bases). Looked up from germline, CDR1 is MNHEY and CDR2 is SVGAGI. The V end lost 2 bases, the J end lost 11 bases, and 30 bases lay between the germline ends. The CDR3 extends over 18 amino acids. CDR3 loop: CASSYRKGVGRAYNEQYF. CDR3 DNA sequence: TGTGCCAGCAGTTACCGGAAAGGGGTCGGCCGGGCCTACAATGAGCAGTACTTC.

CDR3 in amino acids: CSARQTRSEQFF. The CDR3 DNA is TGCAGTGCTAGACAGACTAGGTCCGAGCAGTTCTTC. J is TRBJ2-1 and V is TRBV20-1, with D maybe TRBD2 (6 bases). V was pared by 2 bases and J by 10 bases, with 12 bases between. Germline V CDR1 and CDR2: DFQATT, SNEGSKA (reference sequence). The CDR3 is 12 amino acids.

This clonotype was recorded a few times. V usage is TRBV5-1 and J usage is TRBJ2-5; no clear D. V was trimmed by 0 bases and J by 4 bases, leaving 13 bases between them. Germline V CDR1 and CDR2: SGHRS, YFSETQ. The CDR3 contains 15 residues. CDR3 coding DNA: TGCGCCAGCAGCTTGGGGACGGGCCGCGGAGAGACCCAGTACTTC. Protein: CASSLGTGRGETQYF.

The chain carries TRBV7-3 and TRBJ2-1; 16 bases line up with TRBD2. The CDR3 extends over 18 amino acids. V lost 5 bases and J lost 4; bases outside the gene matches: 8. The germline gives CDR1 SGHTA, CDR2 FQGTGA. DNA of the CDR3: TGTGCCAGCAGCCCCGGGACTAGCGGGGGGGCTGGATACAATGAGCAGTTCTTC. Translating it yields CASSPGTSGGAGYNEQFF.